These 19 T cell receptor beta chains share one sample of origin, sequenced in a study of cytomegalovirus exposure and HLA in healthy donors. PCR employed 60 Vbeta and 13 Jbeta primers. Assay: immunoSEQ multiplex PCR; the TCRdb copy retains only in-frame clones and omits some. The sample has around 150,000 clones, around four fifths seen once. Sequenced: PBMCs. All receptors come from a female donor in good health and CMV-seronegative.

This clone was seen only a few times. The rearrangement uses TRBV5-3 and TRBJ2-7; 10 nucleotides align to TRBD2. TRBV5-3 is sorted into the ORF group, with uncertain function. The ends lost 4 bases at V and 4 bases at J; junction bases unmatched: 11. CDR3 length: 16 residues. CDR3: CARSTHKREGRYEQYF. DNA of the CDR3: TGTGCCAGAAGCACCCATAAGCGGGAGGGCCGATACGAGCAGTACTTC.

As DNA, the CDR3 is TGTGCCAGCAGCTTAGTTACAGGGTCCTATGGCTACACCTTC. Protein: CASSLVTGSYGYTF. V usage is TRBV11-2 and J usage is TRBJ1-2, with a tentative D call TRBD1 (6 bases). CDR3 size: 14 residues. CDR1 is SGHAT, CDR2 FQNNGV, per germline. With 1 base removed from V and 4 bases from J, the gap between germline ends came to 10 bases. The variable domain in full, completed from reference TRBV11-2 and TRBJ1-2, reads EAGVAQSPRYKIIEKRQSVAFWCNPISGHATLYWYQQILGQGPKLLIQFQNNGVVDDSQLPKDRFSAERLKGVDSTLKIQPAKLEDSAVYLCASSLVTGSYGYTFGSGTRLTVV.

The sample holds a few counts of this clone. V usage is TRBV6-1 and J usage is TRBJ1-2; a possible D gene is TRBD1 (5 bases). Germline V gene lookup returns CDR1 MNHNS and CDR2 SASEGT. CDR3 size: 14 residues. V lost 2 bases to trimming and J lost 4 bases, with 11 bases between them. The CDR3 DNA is TGTGCCAGCAGTGAAAACGACAGACTCTATGGCTACACCTTC. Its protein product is CASSENDRLYGYTF.

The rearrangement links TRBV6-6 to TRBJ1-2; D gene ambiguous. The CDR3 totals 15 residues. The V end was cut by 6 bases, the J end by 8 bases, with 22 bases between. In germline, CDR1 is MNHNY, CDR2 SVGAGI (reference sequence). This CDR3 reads CASRWTLGELSGYTF. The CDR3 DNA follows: TGTGCCAGCAGGTGGACTCTCGGAGAACTGTCGGGCTACACCTTC.

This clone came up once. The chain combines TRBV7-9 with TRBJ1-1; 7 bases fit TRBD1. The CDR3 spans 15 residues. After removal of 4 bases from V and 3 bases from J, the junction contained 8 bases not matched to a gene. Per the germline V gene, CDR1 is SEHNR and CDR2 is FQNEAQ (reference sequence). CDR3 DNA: TGTGCCAGCAGCTACCGCCTGCAGGGGGACACTGAAGCTTTCTTT. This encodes CASSYRLQGDTEAFF.

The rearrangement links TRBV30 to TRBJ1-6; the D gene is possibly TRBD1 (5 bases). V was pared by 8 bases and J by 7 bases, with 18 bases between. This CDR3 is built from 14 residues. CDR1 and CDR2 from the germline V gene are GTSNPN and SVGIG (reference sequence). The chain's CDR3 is CAGAGGRGNSPLHF. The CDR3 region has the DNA TGTGCCGGGGCGGGGGGACGGGGGAATTCACCCCTCCACTTT.

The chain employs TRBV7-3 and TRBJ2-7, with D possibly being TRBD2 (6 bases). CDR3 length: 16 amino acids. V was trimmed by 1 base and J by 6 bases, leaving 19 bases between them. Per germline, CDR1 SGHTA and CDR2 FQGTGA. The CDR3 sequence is CASSLIPAGVGGEQYF. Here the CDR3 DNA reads TGTGCCAGCAGCTTAATCCCCGCCGGCGTGGGGGGCGAGCAGTACTTC.

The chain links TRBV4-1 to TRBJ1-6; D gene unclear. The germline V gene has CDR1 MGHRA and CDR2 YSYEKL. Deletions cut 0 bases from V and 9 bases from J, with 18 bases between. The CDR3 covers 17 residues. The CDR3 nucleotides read TGCGCCAGCAGCCAAGAGGAGCCTCCTTCCCGATTTTCACCCCTCCACTTT. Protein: CASSQEEPPSRFSPLHF.

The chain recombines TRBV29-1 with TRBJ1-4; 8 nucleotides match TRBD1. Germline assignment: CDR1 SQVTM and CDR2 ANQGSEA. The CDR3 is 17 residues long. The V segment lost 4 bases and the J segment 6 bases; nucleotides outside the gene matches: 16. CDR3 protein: CSVAHSTGGSRDEKLFF. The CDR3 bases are TGCAGCGTTGCACATAGTACAGGGGGTTCGAGGGATGAAAAACTGTTTTTT.

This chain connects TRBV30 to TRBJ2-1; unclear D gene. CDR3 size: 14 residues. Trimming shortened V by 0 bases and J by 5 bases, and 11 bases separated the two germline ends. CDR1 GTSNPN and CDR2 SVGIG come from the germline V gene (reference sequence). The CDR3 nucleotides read TGTGCCTGGAGTGTACGAACACAAAACAATGAGCAGTTCTTC. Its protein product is CAWSVRTQNNEQFF. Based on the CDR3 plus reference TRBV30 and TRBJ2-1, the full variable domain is SQTIHQWPATLVQPVGSPLSLECTVEGTSNPNLYWYRQAAGRGLQLLFYSVGIGQISSEVPQNLSASRPQDRQFILSSKKLLLSDSGFYLCAWSVRTQNNEQFFGPGTRLTVL.

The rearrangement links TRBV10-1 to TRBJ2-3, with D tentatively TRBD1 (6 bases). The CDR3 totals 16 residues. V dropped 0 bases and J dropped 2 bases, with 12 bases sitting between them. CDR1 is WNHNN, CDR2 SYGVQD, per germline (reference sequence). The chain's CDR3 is CASSESMGHYTDTQYF. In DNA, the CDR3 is TGCGCCAGCAGTGAGTCGATGGGACACTACACAGATACGCAGTATTTT.

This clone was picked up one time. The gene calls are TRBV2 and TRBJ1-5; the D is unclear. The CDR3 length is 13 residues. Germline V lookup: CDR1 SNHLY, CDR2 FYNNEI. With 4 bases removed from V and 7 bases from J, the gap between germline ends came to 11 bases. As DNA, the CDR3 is TGTGCCAGCAGTGCCGAGCGAGGACAGCCCCAGCATTTT. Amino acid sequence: CASSAERGQPQHF.

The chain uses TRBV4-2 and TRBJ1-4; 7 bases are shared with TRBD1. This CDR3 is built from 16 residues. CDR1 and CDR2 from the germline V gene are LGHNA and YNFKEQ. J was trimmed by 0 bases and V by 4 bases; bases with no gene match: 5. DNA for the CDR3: TGTGCCAGCAGCCCGACAGGGTGGGCAACTAATGAAAAACTGTTTTTT. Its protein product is CASSPTGWATNEKLFF.

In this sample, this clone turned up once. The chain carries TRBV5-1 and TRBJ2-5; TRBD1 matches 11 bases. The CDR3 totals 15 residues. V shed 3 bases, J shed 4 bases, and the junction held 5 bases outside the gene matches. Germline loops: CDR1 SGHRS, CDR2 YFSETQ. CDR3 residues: CASSSRDRGTETQYF. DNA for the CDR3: TGCGCCAGCAGCTCCCGGGACAGGGGGACAGAGACCCAGTACTTC. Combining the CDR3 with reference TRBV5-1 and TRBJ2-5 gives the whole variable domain KAGVTQTPRYLIKTRGQQVTLSCSPISGHRSVSWYQQTPGQGLQFLFEYFSETQRNKGNFPGRFSGRQFSNSRSEMNVSTLELGDSALYLCASSSRDRGTETQYFGPGTRLLVL.

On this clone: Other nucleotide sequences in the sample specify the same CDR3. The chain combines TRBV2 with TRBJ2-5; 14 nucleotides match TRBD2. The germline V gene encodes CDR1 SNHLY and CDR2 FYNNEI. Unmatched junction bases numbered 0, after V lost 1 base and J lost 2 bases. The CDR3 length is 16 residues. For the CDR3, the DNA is TGTGCCAGCAGTGAAGGACTAGCGGGGGGGCAAGAGACCCAGTACTTC. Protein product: CASSEGLAGGQETQYF.

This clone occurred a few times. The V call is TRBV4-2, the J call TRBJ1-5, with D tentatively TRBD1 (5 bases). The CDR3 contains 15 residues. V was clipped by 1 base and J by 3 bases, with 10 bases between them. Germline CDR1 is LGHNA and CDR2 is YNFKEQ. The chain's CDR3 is CASSQGAGNNQPQHF. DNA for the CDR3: TGTGCCAGCAGCCAAGGGGCAGGGAACAATCAGCCCCAGCATTTT.

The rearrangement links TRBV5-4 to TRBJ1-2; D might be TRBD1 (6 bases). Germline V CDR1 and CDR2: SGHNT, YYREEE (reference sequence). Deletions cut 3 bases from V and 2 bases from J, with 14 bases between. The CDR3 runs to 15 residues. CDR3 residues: CASSWWQGNNYGYTF. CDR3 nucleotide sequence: TGTGCCAGCAGCTGGTGGCAGGGGAACAACTATGGCTACACCTTC.

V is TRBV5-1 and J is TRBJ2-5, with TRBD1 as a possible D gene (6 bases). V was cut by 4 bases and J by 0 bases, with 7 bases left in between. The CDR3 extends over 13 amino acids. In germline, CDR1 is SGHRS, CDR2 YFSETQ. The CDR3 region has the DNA TGCGCCAGCAGCCGGGACAACCAAGAGACCCAGTACTTC. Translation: CASSRDNQETQYF.

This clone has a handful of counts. The CDR3 spells CASSSSGYNQPQHF. DNA of the CDR3: TGTGCCAGCAGTTCGTCGGGATATAATCAGCCCCAGCATTTT. The genes are TRBV27 and TRBJ1-5; D not certain. Trimming stripped 4 bases from V and 4 bases from J, with 11 bases between. CDR1 and CDR2 from the germline V gene are MNHEY and SMNVEV (reference sequence). The CDR3 totals 14 residues.